The clone carrying this TCR beta chain has just one count. Trimming took 0 bases from V and 5 from J; bases not matched to a gene: 6. CDR1 MNHEY and CDR2 SVGAGI come from the germline V gene. This CDR3 contains 18 residues. These data are taken from a study of T-cell reconstitution after alpha-beta-depleted transplantation in children. Library preparation (for TCRbeta) was performed with unique molecular identifiers. Each CDR3 protein is one row after TCRdb ran MiXCR on the PCR reads. This sample has some 450,000 distinct CDR3 sequences, with 43% found just once. J is TRBJ2-2 and V is TRBV6-5, with 13 bases aligning to TRBD2. This sequence was found in a girl aged 2 to 10 with aplastic anemia, due to receive a stem cell transplant. This specimen was PBMCs, taken before TCRalphabeta/CD19-depleted stem cell transplant. Here the CDR3 DNA reads TGTGCCAGCAGTTACTCAGAACTAGCGGGAGGGGGTACCGGGGAGCTGTTTTTT. It translates to CASSYSELAGGGTGELFF.